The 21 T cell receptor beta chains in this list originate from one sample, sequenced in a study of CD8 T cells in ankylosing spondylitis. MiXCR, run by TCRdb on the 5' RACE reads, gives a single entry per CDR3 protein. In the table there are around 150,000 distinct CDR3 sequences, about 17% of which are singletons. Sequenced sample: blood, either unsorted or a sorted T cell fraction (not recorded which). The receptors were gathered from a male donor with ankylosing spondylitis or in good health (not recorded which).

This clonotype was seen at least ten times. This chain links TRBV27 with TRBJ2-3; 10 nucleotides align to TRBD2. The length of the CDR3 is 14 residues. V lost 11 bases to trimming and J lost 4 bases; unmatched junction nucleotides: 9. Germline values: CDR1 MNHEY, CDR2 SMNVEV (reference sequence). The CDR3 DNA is TGTGCCTCCAAAATAGCGGGAGGCTCAGATACGCAGTATTTT. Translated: CASKIAGGSDTQYF.

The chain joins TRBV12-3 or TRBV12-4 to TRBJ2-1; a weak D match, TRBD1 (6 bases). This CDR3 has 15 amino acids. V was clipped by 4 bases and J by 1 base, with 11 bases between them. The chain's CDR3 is CASSWGRSSYNEQFF. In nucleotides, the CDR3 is TGTGCCAGCAGTTGGGGGCGGTCTTCCTACAATGAGCAGTTCTTC.

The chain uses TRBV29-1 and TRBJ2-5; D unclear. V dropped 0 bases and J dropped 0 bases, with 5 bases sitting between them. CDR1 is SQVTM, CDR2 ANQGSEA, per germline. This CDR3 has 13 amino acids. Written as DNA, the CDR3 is TGCAGCGTTGAAGAATTGTACCAAGAGACCCAGTACTTC. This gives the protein CSVEELYQETQYF.

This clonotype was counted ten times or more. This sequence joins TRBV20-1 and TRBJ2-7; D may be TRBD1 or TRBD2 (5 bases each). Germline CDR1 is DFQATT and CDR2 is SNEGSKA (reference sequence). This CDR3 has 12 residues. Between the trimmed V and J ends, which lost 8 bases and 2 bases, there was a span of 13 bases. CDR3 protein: CSSRDETYEQYF. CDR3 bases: TGCAGTTCTCGGGACGAGACCTACGAGCAGTACTTC.

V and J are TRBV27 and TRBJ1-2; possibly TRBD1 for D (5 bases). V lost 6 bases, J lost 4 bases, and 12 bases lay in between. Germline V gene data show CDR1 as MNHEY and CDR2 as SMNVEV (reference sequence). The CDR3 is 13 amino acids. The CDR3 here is CASRPPGPYGYTF. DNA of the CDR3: TGTGCCAGCAGGCCTCCAGGGCCCTATGGCTACACCTTC.

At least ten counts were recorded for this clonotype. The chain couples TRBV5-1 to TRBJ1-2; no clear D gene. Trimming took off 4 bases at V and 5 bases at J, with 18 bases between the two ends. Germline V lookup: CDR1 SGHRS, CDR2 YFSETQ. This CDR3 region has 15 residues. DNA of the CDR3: TGCGCCAGCAGCCCGGTGGGGTCCCCAGAGTATGGCTACACCTTC. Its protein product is CASSPVGSPEYGYTF.

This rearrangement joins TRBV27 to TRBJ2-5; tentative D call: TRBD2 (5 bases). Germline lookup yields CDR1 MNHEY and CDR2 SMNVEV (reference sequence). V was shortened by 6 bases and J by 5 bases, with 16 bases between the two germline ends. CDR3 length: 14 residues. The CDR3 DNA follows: TGTGCCAGCAGAACTGGAGGCTTGGAGGAGACCCAGTACTTC. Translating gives CASRTGGLEETQYF.

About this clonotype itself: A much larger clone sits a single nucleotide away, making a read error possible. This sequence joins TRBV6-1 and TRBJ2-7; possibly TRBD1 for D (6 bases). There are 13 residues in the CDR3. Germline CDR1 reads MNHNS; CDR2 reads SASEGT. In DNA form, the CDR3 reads TGTGCCAGCACCCTGGACAGAGGCCACGAGCGGTACTTC. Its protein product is CASTLDRGHERYF.

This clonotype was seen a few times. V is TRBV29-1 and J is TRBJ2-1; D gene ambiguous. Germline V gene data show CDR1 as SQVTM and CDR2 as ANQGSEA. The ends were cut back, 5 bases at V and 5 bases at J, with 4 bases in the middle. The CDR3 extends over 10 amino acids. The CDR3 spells CSVLNNEQFF. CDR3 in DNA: TGCAGCGTTCTTAACAATGAGCAGTTCTTC.

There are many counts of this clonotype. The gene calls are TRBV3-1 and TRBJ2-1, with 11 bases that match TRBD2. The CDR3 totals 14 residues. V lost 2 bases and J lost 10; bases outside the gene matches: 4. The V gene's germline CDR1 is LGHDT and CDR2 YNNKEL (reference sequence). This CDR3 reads CASSQLAGGNEQFF. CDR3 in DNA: TGTGCCAGCAGCCAACTAGCGGGAGGTAACGAGCAGTTCTTC.

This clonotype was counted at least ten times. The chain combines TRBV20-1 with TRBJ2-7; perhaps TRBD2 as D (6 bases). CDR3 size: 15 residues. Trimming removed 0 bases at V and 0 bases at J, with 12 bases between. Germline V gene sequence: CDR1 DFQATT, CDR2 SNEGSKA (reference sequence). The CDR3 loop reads CSARDRSGDSYEQYF. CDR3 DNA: TGCAGTGCTAGAGATCGGTCGGGAGACTCCTACGAGCAGTACTTC.

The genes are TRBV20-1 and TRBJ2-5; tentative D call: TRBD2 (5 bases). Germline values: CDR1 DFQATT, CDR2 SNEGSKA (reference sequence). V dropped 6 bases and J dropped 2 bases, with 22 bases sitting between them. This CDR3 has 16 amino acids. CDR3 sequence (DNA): TGCAGTGCGCCGGACCTAGCAGGAAGTGGGCAAGAGACCCAGTACTTC. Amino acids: CSAPDLAGSGQETQYF.

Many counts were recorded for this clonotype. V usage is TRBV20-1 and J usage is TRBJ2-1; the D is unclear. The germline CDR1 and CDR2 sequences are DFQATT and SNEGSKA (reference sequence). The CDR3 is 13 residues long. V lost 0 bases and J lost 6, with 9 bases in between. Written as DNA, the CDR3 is TGCAGTGCTAGAGATTTAGGTTCCAATGAGCAGTTCTTC. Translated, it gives CSARDLGSNEQFF.

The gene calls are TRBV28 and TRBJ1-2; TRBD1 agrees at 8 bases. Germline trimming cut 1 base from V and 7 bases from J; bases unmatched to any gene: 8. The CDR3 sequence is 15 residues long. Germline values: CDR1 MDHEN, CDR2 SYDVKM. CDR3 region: CASSLFGQGTAGYTF. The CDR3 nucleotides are TGTGCCAGCAGTTTATTTGGACAGGGAACAGCTGGCTACACCTTC.

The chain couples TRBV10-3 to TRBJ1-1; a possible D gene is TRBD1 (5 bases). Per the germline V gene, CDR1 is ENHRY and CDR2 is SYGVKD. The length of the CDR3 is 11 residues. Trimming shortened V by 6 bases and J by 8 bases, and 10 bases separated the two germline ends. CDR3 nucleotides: TGTGCCATCAGCGGGGACTTCGAAGCTTTCTTT. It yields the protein CAISGDFEAFF.

The CDR3 coding sequence is TGTGCCAGTAGTATTTTCACTGAAGCTTTCTTT. Residues: CASSIFTEAFF. The rearrangement uses TRBV19 and TRBJ1-1; D is ambiguous. V dropped 3 bases and J dropped 4 bases, with 3 bases sitting between them. The germline V gene has CDR1 LNHDA and CDR2 SQIVND (reference sequence). The CDR3 loop spans 11 amino acids.

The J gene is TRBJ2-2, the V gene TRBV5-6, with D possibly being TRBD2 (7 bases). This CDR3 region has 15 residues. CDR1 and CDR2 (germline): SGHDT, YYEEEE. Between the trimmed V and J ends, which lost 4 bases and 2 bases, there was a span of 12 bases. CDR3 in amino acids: CASSRGGLNTGELFF. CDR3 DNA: TGTGCCAGCAGCCGCGGGGGCCTTAACACCGGGGAGCTGTTTTTT.

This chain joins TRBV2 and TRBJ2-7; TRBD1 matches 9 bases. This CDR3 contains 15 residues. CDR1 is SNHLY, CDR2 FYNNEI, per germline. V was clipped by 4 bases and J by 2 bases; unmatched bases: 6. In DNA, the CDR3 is TGTGCCAGCAGTGTCTACAGGGGGCTGACCTACGAGCAGTACTTC. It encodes CASSVYRGLTYEQYF.

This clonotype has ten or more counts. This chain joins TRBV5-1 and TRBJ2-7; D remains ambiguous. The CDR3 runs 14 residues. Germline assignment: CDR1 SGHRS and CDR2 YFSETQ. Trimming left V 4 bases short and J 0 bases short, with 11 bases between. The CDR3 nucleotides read TGCGCCAGCAGCCAGAACGAATTCTCCTACGAGCAGTACTTC. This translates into CASSQNEFSYEQYF.

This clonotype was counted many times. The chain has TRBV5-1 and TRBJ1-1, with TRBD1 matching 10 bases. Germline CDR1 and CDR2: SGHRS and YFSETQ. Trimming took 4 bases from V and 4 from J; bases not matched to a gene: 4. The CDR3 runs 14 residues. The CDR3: CASSSGQGGTEAFF. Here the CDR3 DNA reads TGCGCCAGCAGCAGCGGACAGGGGGGCACTGAAGCTTTCTTT.

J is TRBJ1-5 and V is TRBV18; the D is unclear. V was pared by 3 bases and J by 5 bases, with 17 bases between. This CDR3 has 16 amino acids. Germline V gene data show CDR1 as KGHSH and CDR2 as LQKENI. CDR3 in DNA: TGTGCCAGCTCACCCGGCGAACAAGAGGATCATCAGCCCCAGCATTTT. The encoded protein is CASSPGEQEDHQPQHF.